This T cell receptor beta chain was documented in a study of CD8 T cells in Susac syndrome. RNA amounts of 0.5 to 1 ug underwent reverse transcription with random hexamers. TCRdb re-derived calls from the immunoSEQ multiplex PCR reads in MiXCR, one entry per CDR3 protein. The sample yields 330,000 or so distinct CDR3 sequences, roughly 85% seen once. The germline V and J ends were trimmed by 1 base and 0 bases, with 13 bases remaining between them. CDR3 length: 17 amino acids. Germline V gene lookup returns CDR1 SGHNT and CDR2 YENEEA. The chain uses TRBV11-3 and TRBJ2-1; D gene uncertain. This TCR came from a human donor with multiple sclerosis. Sequencing used CD8+ T cells from PBMCs. The CDR3 sequence: CASSLGPGSSSYNEQFF. In nucleotides, the CDR3 is TGTGCCAGCAGCTTAGGTCCGGGTTCGAGCTCCTACAATGAGCAGTTCTTC.